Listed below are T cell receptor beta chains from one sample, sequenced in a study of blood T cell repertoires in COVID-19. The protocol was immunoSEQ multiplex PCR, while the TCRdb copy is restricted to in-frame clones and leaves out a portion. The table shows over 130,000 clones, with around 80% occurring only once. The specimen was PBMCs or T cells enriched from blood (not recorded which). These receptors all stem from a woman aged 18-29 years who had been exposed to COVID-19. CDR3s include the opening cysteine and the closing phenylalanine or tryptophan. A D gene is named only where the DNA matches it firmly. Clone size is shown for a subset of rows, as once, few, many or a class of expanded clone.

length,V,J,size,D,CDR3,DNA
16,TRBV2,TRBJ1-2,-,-,CASSEATRRGNYGYTF,TGTGCCAGCAGTGAGGCTACCCGCAGGGGAAACTATGGCTACACCTTC
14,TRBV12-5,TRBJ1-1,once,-,CASQTWGEGTEAFF,TGTGCTAGCCAAACTTGGGGGGAAGGAACTGAAGCTTTCTTT
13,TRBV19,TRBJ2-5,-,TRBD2,CASSRTRGETQYF,TGTGCCAGTAGTCGGACTAGGGGTGAGACCCAGTACTTC
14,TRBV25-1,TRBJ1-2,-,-,CASSRAGLEFGYTF,TGTGCCAGCAGCCGGGCGGGGTTGGAGTTTGGCTACACCTTC
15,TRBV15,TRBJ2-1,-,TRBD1,CATSRATRGNNEQFF,TGTGCCACCAGCAGGGCTACCAGGGGGAACAATGAGCAGTTCTTC
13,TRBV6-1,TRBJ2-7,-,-,CASSEQPAYEQYF,TGTGCCAGCAGTGAACAACCGGCCTACGAGCAGTACTTC
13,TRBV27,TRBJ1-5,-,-,CASSFTGNQPQHF,TGTGCCAGCAGTTTCACAGGGAATCAGCCCCAGCATTTT
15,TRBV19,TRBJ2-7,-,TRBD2,CASSMRLAPLYEQYF,TGTGCCAGTAGTATGAGACTAGCGCCCCTTTACGAGCAGTACTTC
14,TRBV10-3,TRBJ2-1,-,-,CAISDTESYNEQFF,TGTGCCATCAGTGATACTGAATCCTACAATGAGCAGTTCTTC
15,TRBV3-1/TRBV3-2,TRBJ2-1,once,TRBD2,CASSQGLAGVNEQFF,TGTGCCAGCAGCCAAGGACTAGCGGGAGTAAATGAGCAGTTCTTC
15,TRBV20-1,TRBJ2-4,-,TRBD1,CSASRGQEVKNIQYF,TGCAGTGCTAGTCGGGGACAGGAGGTAAAAAACATTCAGTACTTC
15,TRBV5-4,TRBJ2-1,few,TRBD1,CASSLPGTGSYEQFF,TGTGCCAGCAGCTTGCCTGGGACAGGGTCCTATGAGCAGTTCTTC
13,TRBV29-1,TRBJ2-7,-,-,CSVGLLSSYEQYF,TGCAGCGTGGGGCTGCTCAGCTCCTACGAGCAGTACTTC
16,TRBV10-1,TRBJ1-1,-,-,CASRTKQIRGTHEAFF,TGCGCCAGCAGAACTAAGCAAATTAGGGGGACCCATGAAGCTTTCTTT
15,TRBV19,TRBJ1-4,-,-,CASSIAVVANEKLFF,TGTGCCAGTAGTATAGCGGTCGTAGCTAATGAAAAACTGTTTTTT
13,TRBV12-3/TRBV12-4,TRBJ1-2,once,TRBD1,CASREGQNYGYTF,TGTGCCAGCAGGGAGGGACAGAACTATGGCTACACCTTC
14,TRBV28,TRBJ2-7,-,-,CASKAGQAPYEQYF,TGTGCCAGCAAGGCCGGCCAGGCCCCATACGAGCAGTACTTC
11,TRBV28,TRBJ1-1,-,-,CASSLSRAAFF,TGTGCCAGCAGTTTATCCAGGGCCGCTTTCTTT
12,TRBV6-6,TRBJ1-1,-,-,CALRRGETEAFF,TGTGCCCTCAGGCGGGGGGAGACTGAAGCTTTCTTT
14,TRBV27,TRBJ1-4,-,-,CASRGGGASEKLFF,TGTGCCAGCAGAGGGGGAGGGGCCTCGGAAAAACTGTTTTTT
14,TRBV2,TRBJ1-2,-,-,CATVRDTRNYGYTF,TGTGCCACTGTCCGGGACACAAGAAACTATGGCTACACCTTC
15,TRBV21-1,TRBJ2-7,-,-,CASSNPDRVDYEQYF,TGTGCCAGCAGCAACCCCGACAGGGTGGATTACGAGCAGTACTTC
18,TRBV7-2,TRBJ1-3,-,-,CASSLNPTVREGGNTIYF,TGTGCCAGCAGCTTAAATCCAACAGTAAGAGAGGGCGGAAACACCATATATTTT
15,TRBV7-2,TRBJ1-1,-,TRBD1,CASSSTGGAGTEAFF,TGTGCCAGCAGCTCCACAGGGGGGGCGGGGACTGAAGCTTTCTTT
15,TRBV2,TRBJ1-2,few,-,CASKRTRRDIDGYTF,TGTGCCAGCAAGAGGACAAGGAGGGATATTGATGGCTACACCTTC
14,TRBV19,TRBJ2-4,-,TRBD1,CASSSGQGGNIQYF,TGTGCCAGTAGTTCGGGACAGGGGGGGAACATTCAGTACTTC
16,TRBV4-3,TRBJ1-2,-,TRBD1,CASSHPDRGLTNGYTF,TGCGCCAGCAGCCATCCCGACAGGGGGTTGACAAATGGCTACACCTTC
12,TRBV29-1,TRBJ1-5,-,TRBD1,CSATGVDQPQHF,TGCAGCGCAACAGGGGTCGATCAGCCCCAGCATTTT
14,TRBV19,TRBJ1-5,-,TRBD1,CASSRGQRNQPQHF,TGTGCCAGTAGTAGGGGACAGCGCAATCAGCCCCAGCATTTT
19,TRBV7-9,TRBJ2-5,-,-,CASSLGTWGGRGGKETQYF,TGTGCCAGCAGCTTGGGCACCTGGGGAGGCCGCGGGGGCAAGGAGACCCAGTACTTC
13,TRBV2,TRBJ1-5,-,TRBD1,CASSQGVGQPQHF,TGTGCCAGCTCACAGGGGGTGGGTCAGCCCCAGCATTTT
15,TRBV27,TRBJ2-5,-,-,CASTPGQSALETQYF,TGTGCCAGCACCCCCGGACAGAGCGCCCTTGAGACCCAGTACTTC
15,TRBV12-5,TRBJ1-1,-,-,CASGFSHQGSTEAFF,TGTGCTAGTGGTTTTTCCCACCAGGGAAGCACTGAAGCTTTCTTT
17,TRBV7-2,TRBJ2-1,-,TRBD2,CASSLWGRRREANEQFF,TGTGCCAGCAGCTTATGGGGCCGGAGGCGGGAGGCGAATGAGCAGTTCTTC
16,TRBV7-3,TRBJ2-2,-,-,CASSLMAQGNTGELFF,TGTGCCAGCAGCTTAATGGCACAGGGGAACACCGGGGAGCTGTTTTTT
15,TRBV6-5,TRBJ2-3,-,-,CASSYWGGGTDTQYF,TGTGCCAGCAGTTACTGGGGGGGCGGCACAGATACGCAGTATTTT
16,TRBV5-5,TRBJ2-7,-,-,CASSLASDQTEYEQYF,TGTGCCAGCAGCTTGGCGTCTGACCAGACTGAGTACGAGCAGTACTTC
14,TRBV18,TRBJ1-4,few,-,CASSPRASMEKLFF,TGTGCCAGCTCACCCAGGGCGTCGATGGAAAAACTGTTTTTT
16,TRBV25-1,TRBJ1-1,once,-,CASGKQVRFPNTEAFF,TGTGCCAGCGGGAAACAGGTCCGTTTTCCAAACACTGAAGCTTTCTTT
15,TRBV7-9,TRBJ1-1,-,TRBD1,CASSLEWGTAKEAFF,TGTGCCAGCAGCTTAGAATGGGGGACAGCCAAAGAAGCTTTCTTT
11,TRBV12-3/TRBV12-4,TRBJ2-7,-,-,CASSPDRRKYF,TGTGCCAGCAGCCCGGACAGAAGGAAGTACTTC
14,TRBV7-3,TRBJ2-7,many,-,CASSLGPGAYEQYF,TGTGCCAGCAGCTTGGGACCGGGAGCCTACGAGCAGTACTTC
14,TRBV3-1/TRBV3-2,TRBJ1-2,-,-,CASSQTSQGLGYTF,TGTGCCAGCAGCCAAACCTCGCAGGGGCTTGGCTACACCTTC
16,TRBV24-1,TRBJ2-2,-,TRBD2,CATSPLNGRATGELFF,TGTGCCACGAGTCCCCTTAACGGGAGGGCTACCGGGGAGCTGTTTTTT
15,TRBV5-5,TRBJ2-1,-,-,CASTRIWGPGNEQFF,TGTGCCAGCACCCGGATATGGGGGCCAGGGAATGAGCAGTTCTTC
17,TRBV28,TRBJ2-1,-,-,CASSRPGRLVVENEQFF,TGTGCCAGCAGTAGACCAGGTAGACTAGTTGTAGAGAATGAGCAGTTCTTC
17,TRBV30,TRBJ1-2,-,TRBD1,CAWTRLWGQGRGNGYTF,TGTGCCTGGACTCGACTATGGGGACAGGGAAGGGGTAATGGCTACACCTTC
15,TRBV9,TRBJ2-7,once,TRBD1,CASSVDGTGSNEQYF,TGTGCCAGCAGCGTAGACGGGACAGGGAGTAACGAGCAGTACTTC
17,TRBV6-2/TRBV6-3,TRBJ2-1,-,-,CASSYPPGLSSYNEQFF,TGTGCCAGCAGTTACCCCCCGGGACTTAGCTCCTACAATGAGCAGTTCTTC
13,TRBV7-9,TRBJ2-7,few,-,CASSPLFPYEQYF,TGTGCCAGCAGTCCCCTGTTCCCCTACGAGCAGTACTTC
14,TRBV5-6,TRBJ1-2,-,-,CASSGGNSGVGYTF,TGTGCCAGCAGCGGGGGTAATTCAGGGGTCGGCTACACCTTC
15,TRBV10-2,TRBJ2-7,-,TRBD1,CASSSRTGYSYEQYF,TGCGCCAGCAGTTCCAGGACAGGATACTCCTACGAGCAGTACTTC
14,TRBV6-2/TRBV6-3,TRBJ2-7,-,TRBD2,CASSYSGRAHEQYF,TGTGCCAGCAGTTATAGCGGGAGGGCTCACGAGCAGTACTTC